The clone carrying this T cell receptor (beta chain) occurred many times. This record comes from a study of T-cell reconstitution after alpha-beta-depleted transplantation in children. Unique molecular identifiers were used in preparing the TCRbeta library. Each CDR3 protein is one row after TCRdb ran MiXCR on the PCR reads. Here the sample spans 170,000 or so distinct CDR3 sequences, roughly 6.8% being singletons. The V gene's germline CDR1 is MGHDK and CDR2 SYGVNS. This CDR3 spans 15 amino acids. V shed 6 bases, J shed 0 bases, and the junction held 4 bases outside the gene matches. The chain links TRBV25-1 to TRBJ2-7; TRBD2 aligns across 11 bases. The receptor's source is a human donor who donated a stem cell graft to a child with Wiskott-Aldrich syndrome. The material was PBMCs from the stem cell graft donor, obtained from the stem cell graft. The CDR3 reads CASSKLAGASYEQYF. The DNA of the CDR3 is TGTGCCAGCAGCAAACTAGCGGGAGCCTCCTACGAGCAGTACTTC.